The 9 T cell receptor beta chains listed next were all sequenced from one sample in a study of identical twins. In TCRdb, the 5' RACE reads were re-called with MiXCR into one record per CDR3 protein. The sample consists of hundreds of thousands of distinct CDR3 sequences, just under 9.5% of them appearing once. These same data were also listed under a study on yellow fever vaccine responses in identical twins.

Sequenced input: CD8+ T cells sorted from blood. Every receptor here comes from a woman aged 18-35 years in good health.

This clonotype was picked up many times. The chain carries TRBV19 and TRBJ2-7; D tentatively fits TRBD1 or TRBD2 (5 bases each). The length of the CDR3 is 14 residues. The V end lost 5 bases, the J end lost 0 bases, and 11 bases lay between the germline ends. Per germline, CDR1 LNHDA and CDR2 SQIVND (reference sequence). The CDR3 reads CASSPGTRSYEQYF. The CDR3 DNA reads as TGTGCCAGTAGTCCCGGGACCCGCTCCTACGAGCAGTACTTC.

The rearrangement joins TRBV18 to TRBJ2-3; TRBD2 matches at 12 bases. The J segment lost 4 bases and the V segment lost 0 bases, leaving 5 bases of the junction unmatched. From germline, CDR1 is KGHSH and CDR2 LQKENI. This CDR3 region has 17 residues. In nucleotides, the CDR3 is TGTGCCAGCTCACCACCGTCGACTAGCGGGAGACCAGATACGCAGTATTTT. Protein product: CASSPPSTSGRPDTQYF.

The chain has TRBV6-2 or TRBV6-3 and TRBJ2-7; D is unresolved. CDR1 MNHEY and CDR2 SVGEGT come from the germline V gene. The CDR3 runs 11 residues. Trimming stripped 8 bases from V and 2 bases from J, with 7 bases between. CDR3 protein: CASGWTYEQYF. The CDR3 DNA sequence: TGTGCCAGCGGTTGGACCTACGAGCAGTACTTC.

This clonotype was seen a few times. The J gene is TRBJ1-6, the V gene TRBV2; possible D gene TRBD1, 6 bases. This CDR3 has 12 amino acids. Trimming shortened V by 6 bases and J by 11 bases, and 11 bases separated the two germline ends. Germline-derived CDR1 and CDR2 are SNHLY and FYNNEI. CDR3 region: CASSGQWPPLHF. The CDR3 DNA reads as TGTGCCAGCAGCGGACAGTGGCCACCCCTCCACTTT.

This clonotype was seen repeatedly, ten times or more. The rearrangement uses TRBV7-8 and TRBJ2-1, with D possibly being TRBD1 (6 bases). V lost 5 bases, J lost 7 bases, and 12 bases lay in between. The CDR3 consists of 13 residues. The germline V gene has CDR1 SGHVS and CDR2 FQNEAQ. In DNA, the CDR3 is TGTGCCAGCAGCCCAATCGACAGGAATGAGCAGTTCTTC. Protein sequence: CASSPIDRNEQFF.

There are many counts of this clonotype. The J gene is TRBJ2-3, the V gene TRBV27; the D is unclear. This CDR3 contains 12 residues. With 5 bases removed from V and 4 bases from J, the gap between germline ends came to 7 bases. Germline CDR1 MNHEY, CDR2 SMNVEV (reference sequence). The CDR3 coding sequence is TGTGCCAGCAGTCCCCGTCCAGATACGCAGTATTTT. This encodes CASSPRPDTQYF.

CDR3 sequence reads: CASSESTGRSYNEQFF. The CDR3 DNA reads as TGCGCCAGCAGTGAGTCGACAGGGCGCTCCTACAATGAGCAGTTCTTC. This chain links TRBV10-1 with TRBJ2-1; 7 nucleotides match TRBD1. The CDR3 is 16 residues long. Per the germline V gene, CDR1 is WNHNN and CDR2 is SYGVQD (reference sequence). The V gene end was trimmed by 0 bases and the J gene end by 0 bases; junction bases not matched to a gene: 2.

This clonotype was picked up a small number of times. The V call is TRBV20-1, the J call TRBJ2-7; 9 bases fit TRBD2. Trimming at V came to 0 bases and at J to 1 base, leaving 7 bases not matched to a gene. The CDR3 consists of 16 residues. Germline V gene lookup returns CDR1 DFQATT and CDR2 SNEGSKA (reference sequence). The CDR3 protein is CSARDRPSGVSYEQYF. For the CDR3, the DNA is TGCAGTGCTAGAGACCGACCTAGCGGGGTATCCTACGAGCAGTACTTC.

This chain connects TRBV6-1 to TRBJ2-5, with TRBD2 matching 10 bases. The V gene's germline CDR1 is MNHNS and CDR2 SASEGT. This CDR3 region has 16 residues. After removal of 6 bases from V and 5 bases from J, the junction contained 12 bases not matched to a gene. Here the CDR3 DNA reads TGTGCCAGCAGGATTAGCGGGAGGCCCCGCGTGGAGACCCAGTACTTC. This translates into CASRISGRPRVETQYF.